This section outlines one T cell receptor (beta chain) sequence together with its context. The CDR3 sequence is 14 residues long. The germline V and J ends were trimmed by 3 bases and 3 bases, with 11 bases remaining between them. Germline CDR1 is LNHNV and CDR2 is YYDKDF (reference sequence). The source of the sample is a study of blood T cell repertoires in COVID-19. Libraries were prepared by immunoSEQ multiplex PCR; TCRdb keeps only in-frame clonotypes and omits some of them. Among 200,000 to 250,000 clones, 70% to 90% were seen once, and the ten largest hold 2.9%. The receptor was isolated from a man aged 50-59 years who had recovered from COVID-19. The chain recombines TRBV15 with TRBJ1-2; the D gene is possibly TRBD1 (6 bases). Sequencing input: peripheral blood. The CDR3 bases are TGTGCCACCAGCAGCAGGACAGATTACTATGGCTACACCTTC. Translating it yields CATSSRTDYYGYTF. The entire variable domain, with the rest obtained from reference TRBV15 and TRBJ1-2, is as follows: DAMVIQNPRYQVTQFGKPVTLSCSQTLNHNVMYWYQQKSSQAPKLLFHYYDKDFNNEADTPDNFQSRRPNTSFCFLDIRSPGLGDTAMYLCATSSRTDYYGYTFGSGTRLTVV.